These 26 T cell receptor beta chains were all obtained from the same sample, sequenced in a study of T-cell reconstitution after alpha-beta-depleted transplantation in children. A library of TCRbeta sequences, prepared with unique molecular identifiers, was generated. TCRdb analysed the PCR reads with MiXCR anew, one entry per CDR3 protein. There are about 500,000 distinct CDR3 sequences in the sample; 32% occur only once, and 2% to 3% lies in the top ten. The specimen was PBMCs from the stem cell graft donor, collected from the stem cell graft. Receptors originate from a human donor who donated a stem cell graft to a child with aplastic anemia.

In its sample, this clonotype was seen once. The J gene is TRBJ2-1, the V gene TRBV12-3 or TRBV12-4; the D gene could be TRBD1 or TRBD2 (5 bases each). The CDR3 runs 11 residues. V was cut by 5 bases and J by 10 bases, with 9 bases left in between. DNA of the CDR3: TGTGCCAGCAGTCAGGGAGCGGAGCAGTTCTTC. Residues: CASSQGAEQFF.

The chain has TRBV12-3 or TRBV12-4 and TRBJ1-3; 7 bases line up with TRBD1. There are 14 residues in the CDR3. V lost 8 bases to trimming and J lost 2 bases; unmatched junction nucleotides: 6. The CDR3 coding sequence is TGTGCCAGCCAGAAGGGGGCAGCTGGAAACACCATATATTTT. As protein: CASQKGAAGNTIYF.

The CDR3 DNA sequence: TGTGCCACCAGCAGAGATCGACAAGGGCCCAGGGCGCAGTACGTC. Residues: CATSRDRQGPRAQYV. The V and J genes are TRBV15 and TRBJ2-7; D is perhaps TRBD1 (5 bases). The CDR3 contains 15 residues. V lost 0 bases, J lost 9 bases, and 18 bases lay in between. CDR1 is LNHNV and CDR2 is YYDKDF in the germline V gene (reference sequence).

The chain has TRBV20-1 and TRBJ1-1, with 7 bases fitting TRBD1. The CDR3 is made up of 13 amino acids. V was pared by 3 bases and J by 5 bases, with 6 bases of the junction left unmatched. Germline V gives CDR1 DFQATT, CDR2 SNEGSKA (reference sequence). This CDR3 is CSASYSGGTEAFF. For the CDR3, the DNA is TGCAGTGCTAGCTATTCAGGGGGTACTGAAGCTTTCTTT.

This clonotype was counted between two and nine times. The chain has TRBV5-6 and TRBJ2-7, with 9 positions matching TRBD1. The V segment lost 4 bases and the J segment 3 bases; nucleotides outside the gene matches: 2. The CDR3 is made up of 13 amino acids. Germline V gene lookup returns CDR1 SGHDT and CDR2 YYEEEE. DNA for the CDR3: TGTGCCAGCAGCCAGGACAGGGGCTACGAGCAGTACGTC. Residues: CASSQDRGYEQYV.

The rearrangement links TRBV6-1 to TRBJ1-1; TRBD1 is a possible D gene (6 bases). The CDR3 covers 15 residues. Germline V lookup: CDR1 MNHNS, CDR2 SASEGT. V dropped 3 bases and J dropped 0 bases, with 11 bases sitting between them. The CDR3 DNA follows: TGTGCCAGCAGTGATGCAGGGGCAGTGAACACTGAAGCTTTCTTT. Translating gives CASSDAGAVNTEAFF.

The V gene is TRBV13, the J gene TRBJ1-1; a weak D match, TRBD1 (5 bases). Germline-derived CDR1 and CDR2 are PRHDT and FYEKMQ (reference sequence). The CDR3 extends over 13 amino acids. Between the trimmed V and J ends, which lost 2 bases and 4 bases, there was a span of 8 bases. CDR3 protein: CASSLWGTTEAFF. The CDR3 coding sequence is TGTGCCAGCAGCTTATGGGGGACCACTGAAGCTTTCTTT.

The V and J genes are TRBV11-2 and TRBJ2-5; D gene unclear. The CDR3 extends over 15 amino acids. V was shortened by 3 bases and J by 2 bases, with 13 bases between the two germline ends. Germline loops: CDR1 SGHAT, CDR2 FQNNGV. CDR3: CASSFGLGRQETQYF. DNA for the CDR3: TGTGCCAGCAGCTTCGGTTTAGGGCGGCAAGAGACCCAGTACTTC.

This clonotype was counted only a few times. The rearrangement joins TRBV7-2 to TRBJ1-2; D uncertain. Germline assignment: CDR1 SGHTA and CDR2 FQGNSA. The CDR3 extends over 13 amino acids. V lost 1 base and J 8 bases, leaving 11 bases between the germline ends. The CDR3 sequence is CASSLVFSRGYTF. In DNA, the CDR3 is TGTGCCAGCAGCTTAGTGTTTTCCCGAGGCTACACCTTC. Full variable domain (missing parts from reference TRBV7-2 and TRBJ1-2): GAGVSQSPSNKVTEKGKDVELRCDPISGHTALYWYRQSLGQGLEFLIYFQGNSAPDKSGLPSDRFSAERTGGSVSTLTIQRTQQEDSAVYLCASSLVFSRGYTFGSGTRLTVV.

In DNA, the CDR3 is TGTGCCAGTAGTATGGGAATGAACACTGAAGCTTTCTTT. This gives the protein CASSMGMNTEAFF. The chain employs TRBV19 and TRBJ1-1, with D unclear. Trimming removed 3 bases from V and 0 bases from J, with 5 bases in between. Looked up from germline, CDR1 is LNHDA and CDR2 is SQIVND (reference sequence). This CDR3 has 13 amino acids.

This clonotype has only a few counts. The V and J genes are TRBV11-3 and TRBJ2-2, with TRBD2 as a possible D gene (6 bases). Germline CDR1 SGHNT, CDR2 YENEEA. The CDR3 length is 15 residues. V shed 4 bases and J shed 4 bases, with 13 bases lying between them. The CDR3 nucleotides are TGTGCCAGCAGCTCCTACGGGAGAAGCACCGGGGAGCTGTTTTTT. It yields the protein CASSSYGRSTGELFF.

V gene TRBV30 combines with J gene TRBJ1-4; D uncertain. The CDR3 is made up of 15 amino acids. The V end lost 5 bases, the J end lost 4 bases, and 17 bases lay between the germline ends. CDR1 and CDR2 (germline): GTSNPN, SVGIG (reference sequence). The CDR3 DNA reads as TGTGCCTGGTCCGGGATAGCGAGGATTAATGAAAAACTGTTTTTT. It yields the protein CAWSGIARINEKLFF.

V is TRBV5-4 and J is TRBJ2-1, with TRBD2 matching over 11 bases. The CDR3 is 15 amino acids. CDR1 is SGHNT and CDR2 is YYREEE in the germline V gene (reference sequence). Trimming cost V 4 bases and J 6 bases; bases outside gene matches: 6. CDR3 nucleotide sequence: TGTGCCAGCAGCATAGCTAGCGGGAGGCGCAATGAGCAGTTCTTC. Its protein is CASSIASGRRNEQFF.

This clonotype came up a few times. The rearrangement links TRBV7-6 to TRBJ2-1; unclear D gene. This CDR3 is built from 13 residues. The V gene lost 3 bases and the J gene lost 6 bases, with 9 bases spanning the gap. Germline values: CDR1 SGHVS, CDR2 FNYEAQ. The DNA for the CDR3 is TGTGCCAGCAGCTTCACGACCGTCAATGAGCAGTTCTTC. It yields the protein CASSFTTVNEQFF. The complete variable domain, with remaining parts taken from reference TRBV7-6 and TRBJ2-1, reads GAGVSQSPRYKVTKRGQDVALRCDPISGHVSLYWYRQALGQGPEFLTYFNYEAQQDKSGLPNDRFSAERPEGSISTLTIQRTEQRDSAMYRCASSFTTVNEQFFGPGTRLTVL.

V and J are TRBV28 and TRBJ2-1; D call uncertain. V lost 4 bases to trimming and J lost 8 bases, with 15 bases between them. CDR3 length equals 14 residues. The germline gives CDR1 MDHEN, CDR2 SYDVKM. The DNA of the CDR3 is TGTGCCAGCAGTTCCCTCAGAATACGCGATGAGCAGTTCTTC. This gives the protein CASSSLRIRDEQFF.

This rearrangement joins TRBV5-6 to TRBJ2-2, with 11 bases matching TRBD2. V was pared by 0 bases and J by 2 bases, with 6 bases of the junction left unmatched. There are 18 residues in the CDR3. Germline CDR1 is SGHDT and CDR2 is YYEEEE. The CDR3 coding sequence is TGTGCCAGCAGCTTGGGAACTAGCGGGAGTATAAACACCGGGGAGCTGTTTTTT. Protein product: CASSLGTSGSINTGELFF.

J is TRBJ1-2 and V is TRBV18, with a weak D call TRBD1 (5 bases). Germline assignment: CDR1 KGHSH and CDR2 LQKENI. The CDR3 runs to 15 residues. The germline V and J ends were trimmed by 0 bases and 7 bases, with 15 bases remaining between them. The DNA for the CDR3 is TGTGCCAGCTCACCACCGAAAGGGGATGTAGGTGGCTACACCTTC. Its protein product is CASSPPKGDVGGYTF.

This chain joins TRBV5-1 and TRBJ2-1, with a weak D call TRBD1 (6 bases). Per the germline V gene, CDR1 is SGHRS and CDR2 is YFSETQ. Trimming left V 4 bases short and J 1 base short, with 15 bases between. The CDR3 covers 16 residues. As DNA, the CDR3 is TGCGCCAGCAGCCCCGAGGGGGTACCGTCCTACAATGAGCAGTTCTTC. As protein: CASSPEGVPSYNEQFF.

The chain has TRBV24-1 and TRBJ2-1, with 11 positions matching TRBD2. Per the germline V gene, CDR1 is KGHDR and CDR2 is SFDVKD. The CDR3 contains 17 residues. J was trimmed by 0 bases and V by 4 bases; bases with no gene match: 4. CDR3 loop: CATSDATSGNSYNEQFF. DNA of the CDR3: TGTGCCACCAGTGACGCGACTAGCGGGAACTCCTACAATGAGCAGTTCTTC.

The genes are TRBV19 and TRBJ2-2; D possibly corresponds to TRBD2 (5 bases). This CDR3 contains 14 residues. V was shortened by 10 bases and J by 0 bases, with 12 bases between the two germline ends. Germline V lookup: CDR1 LNHDA, CDR2 SQIVND (reference sequence). CDR3 residues: CAIPPGANTGELFF. In nucleotides, the CDR3 is TGTGCCATCCCGCCCGGGGCGAACACCGGGGAGCTGTTTTTT.

This clonotype came up a few times. In nucleotides, the CDR3 is TGTGCCAGCAGCTTAGCCTCAACAGGTTCCGGGGAGCTGTTTTTT. It specifies CASSLASTGSGELFF. V and J are TRBV7-7 and TRBJ2-2; tentatively, D is TRBD1 (5 bases). Trimming left V 0 bases short and J 6 bases short, with 11 bases between. Germline V gives CDR1 SSHAT, CDR2 FNYEAQ (reference sequence). CDR3 length: 15 amino acids.

At least ten counts were recorded for this clonotype. The rearrangement joins TRBV5-1 to TRBJ2-1; 14 bases are shared with TRBD2. J was trimmed by 7 bases and V by 8 bases; bases with no gene match: 2. The CDR3 spans 13 residues. From germline, CDR1 is SGHRS and CDR2 YFSETQ. The CDR3 reads CASGTSGRNEQFF. CDR3 nucleotide sequence: TGCGCCAGTGGGACTAGCGGGAGAAATGAGCAGTTCTTC.

This clonotype was detected only a few times. In nucleotides, the CDR3 is TGTGCCAGCAGTTTAGGTGGGTTCTACGAGCAGTACTTC. This codes for CASSLGGFYEQYF. The chain recombines TRBV27 with TRBJ2-7; D call uncertain. CDR1 and CDR2 (germline): MNHEY, SMNVEV (reference sequence). V lost 2 bases, J lost 3 bases, and 8 bases lay in between. The CDR3 loop spans 13 amino acids.

CDR3 nucleotide sequence: TGTGCCAGCAGTGACGGCGGGAGGGTCTACAATGAGCAGTTCTTC. It specifies CASSDGGRVYNEQFF. This chain joins TRBV12-3 or TRBV12-4 and TRBJ2-1, with 9 bases matching TRBD2. J was trimmed by 3 bases and V by 5 bases; bases with no gene match: 5. The CDR3 is 15 amino acids.

The chain uses TRBV7-2 and TRBJ1-4, with TRBD1 identical over 7 bases. Per germline, CDR1 SGHTA and CDR2 FQGNSA. This CDR3 has 16 residues. V was clipped by 5 bases and J by 7 bases; unmatched bases: 13. CDR3 sequence (DNA): TGTGCCAGCAGCACACGGAGACAGGGTTGGGGTGAAAAACTGTTTTTT. It codes for CASSTRRQGWGEKLFF.

The J gene is TRBJ2-7, the V gene TRBV18; 8 nucleotides line up with TRBD1. CDR3 length: 13 amino acids. Germline V gene sequence: CDR1 KGHSH, CDR2 LQKENI. The V and J ends lost 5 bases and 6 bases, in that order; junction bases with no gene match: 6. The CDR3 DNA is TGTGCCAGCTCATCTCCAGGGGGCGGCGAGCAGTACGTC. This codes for CASSSPGGGEQYV.